This T cell receptor (beta chain) was sequenced in a study of blood T cell repertoires in COVID-19. Across the whole study: COVID-19 samples collected from the United States, Italy and Spain covered acute and convalescent phases. The cDNA or gDNA used as material had been derived from T cells, B-cell-depleted T cells, or PBMCs.

Per the authors' pipeline: Cell counts per sample came from amplifying reference gene primers. TCRdb's copy holds only in-frame clones and misses some; the assay was immunoSEQ multiplex PCR. The V and J calls and clone size were taken over from that table, and D and trimming were inferred from the DNA. The table records nearly 250,000 clones, almost 85% of them present only once. The CDR3 sequence is 15 residues long. Looked up from germline, CDR1 is MGHDK and CDR2 is SYGVNS. V was clipped by 3 bases and J by 3 bases; unmatched bases: 6. Enrolled through a virtual design, the participants were between roughly 18 and 100 years of age and came from 24 US areas.

The chain recombines TRBV25-1 with TRBJ1-2, with 8 positions matching TRBD1. The source material was PBMCs or T cells enriched from blood (not recorded which). This receptor was identified in a woman between 50 and 59 years old with acute COVID-19. CDR3 in DNA: TGTGCCAGCAGTGACCCAGGGGGCTTTGACTATGGCTACACCTTC. Amino acid sequence: CASSDPGGFDYGYTF.